The rows below give T cell receptor beta chains drawn from one sample of a study of T cell repertoires in cytomegalovirus infection. From the reads, TCRdb called clonotypes with MiXCR, one entry per CDR3 protein. The sample yields about 740,000 distinct CDR3 sequences, roughly 35% seen once. Sequencing was done on a sample of PBMCs. These TCRs come from a human donor in good health (CMV status not recorded). Some clones in this sample may be carry-over from other donors' samples. Both conserved end residues are part of each CDR3. The order of the fields is clone size, D gene, J gene, V gene, CDR3 DNA, CDR3 protein. D genes are given only for firm matches. Expanded clones are given a class, and other clones once, few, many or no size at all.

clone_size: NA
d_call: NA
j_call: TRBJ2-7
v_call: TRBV7-2
cdr3_nt: TGTGCCAGCAGCTTTCAGACAGCAACCTACGAGCAGTACTTC
cdr3_aa: CASSFQTATYEQYF

clone_size: many
d_call: NA
j_call: TRBJ2-6
v_call: TRBV19
cdr3_nt: TGTGCCAGTAGTATGTCCCGGACAAGCGGGGCCAACGTCCTGACTTTC
cdr3_aa: CASSMSRTSGANVLTF

clone_size: few
d_call: TRBD1
j_call: TRBJ1-1
v_call: TRBV20-1
cdr3_nt: TGCAGTGCTCGGGAGGGGGCCATGATGAACACTGAAGCTTTCTTT
cdr3_aa: CSAREGAMMNTEAFF

clone_size: NA
d_call: TRBD2
j_call: TRBJ2-5
v_call: TRBV5-5
cdr3_nt: TGTGCCAGCAGCTTGCCCGGGACTAGCGGGAGGAAAGAGACCCAGTACTTC
cdr3_aa: CASSLPGTSGRKETQYF

clone_size: NA
d_call: NA
j_call: TRBJ1-2
v_call: TRBV7-2
cdr3_nt: TGTGCCAGCAGCTTAACAGTTCAAGTAGGCTATGGCTACACCTTC
cdr3_aa: CASSLTVQVGYGYTF

clone_size: NA
d_call: TRBD2
j_call: TRBJ2-7
v_call: TRBV11-1
cdr3_nt: TGTGCCAGCAGCTTAGCGGGACTAGCGGGAACCTACGAGCAGTACTTC
cdr3_aa: CASSLAGLAGTYEQYF

clone_size: few
d_call: NA
j_call: TRBJ2-1
v_call: TRBV7-3
cdr3_nt: TGTGCCAGCAGCTTAAGAACGGGGGTGGCCTACAATGAGCAGTTCTTC
cdr3_aa: CASSLRTGVAYNEQFF

clone_size: few
d_call: TRBD1
j_call: TRBJ2-1
v_call: TRBV6-1
cdr3_nt: TGTGCCATCAGTACGGACAGGGGGAATGAGCAGTTCTTC
cdr3_aa: CAISTDRGNEQFF

clone_size: many
d_call: NA
j_call: TRBJ2-1
v_call: TRBV19
cdr3_nt: TGTGCCAGTGCTACTAACACATACAATGAGCAGTTCTTC
cdr3_aa: CASATNTYNEQFF

clone_size: NA
d_call: NA
j_call: TRBJ1-2
v_call: TRBV7-9
cdr3_nt: TGTGCCAGCAGCTTCTTGAATGGCTACACCTTC
cdr3_aa: CASSFLNGYTF

clone_size: NA
d_call: NA
j_call: TRBJ1-5
v_call: TRBV12-3/TRBV12-4
cdr3_nt: TGTGCCAGCAGTGTGGGACACTCGAATCAGCCCCAGCATTTT
cdr3_aa: CASSVGHSNQPQHF

clone_size: NA
d_call: NA
j_call: TRBJ1-5
v_call: TRBV4-1
cdr3_nt: TGCGCCAGCAGCCAAGATCCCGCCGGGAATTTAAAGCCCCAGCATTTT
cdr3_aa: CASSQDPAGNLKPQHF

clone_size: NA
d_call: TRBD2
j_call: TRBJ2-7
v_call: TRBV18
cdr3_nt: TGTGCCAGCTCCCTAGCGGACCGGTTATACGAGCAGTACTTC
cdr3_aa: CASSLADRLYEQYF

clone_size: few
d_call: NA
j_call: TRBJ1-2
v_call: TRBV9
cdr3_nt: TGTGCCAGCAGCGCGACTAGTCCGGGAATGGACTATGGCTACACCTTC
cdr3_aa: CASSATSPGMDYGYTF

clone_size: many
d_call: NA
j_call: TRBJ1-1
v_call: TRBV3-1
cdr3_nt: TGTGCCAGCAGCCAAGAGGGGGCCTGGACTGAAGCTTTCTTT
cdr3_aa: CASSQEGAWTEAFF

clone_size: NA
d_call: NA
j_call: TRBJ1-6
v_call: TRBV5-4
cdr3_nt: TGTGCCAGCAGCTTGGCCGGGGGACCGAATAATTCACCCCTCCACTTT
cdr3_aa: CASSLAGGPNNSPLHF

clone_size: NA
d_call: TRBD2
j_call: TRBJ2-7
v_call: TRBV29-1
cdr3_nt: TGCAGCGTTGAGGGGGGCGAGCGGGAGTCCCCCTACGAGCAGTACTTC
cdr3_aa: CSVEGGERESPYEQYF

clone_size: few
d_call: TRBD1
j_call: TRBJ1-5
v_call: TRBV6-2/TRBV6-3
cdr3_nt: TGTGCCAGCAGCCAGGACAGGGGCCCCAATCAGCCCCAGCATTTT
cdr3_aa: CASSQDRGPNQPQHF

clone_size: NA
d_call: NA
j_call: TRBJ2-5
v_call: TRBV6-1
cdr3_nt: TGTGCCAGCAGTGGATACCAGGGGCCAGAGACCCAGTACTTC
cdr3_aa: CASSGYQGPETQYF

clone_size: few
d_call: NA
j_call: TRBJ1-5
v_call: TRBV2
cdr3_nt: TGTGCCAGCAGTGAATTACAGGGCGAGCCCCAGCATTTT
cdr3_aa: CASSELQGEPQHF

clone_size: NA
d_call: NA
j_call: TRBJ1-5
v_call: TRBV28
cdr3_nt: TGTGCCAGCATTCAACCGCGCGGGGGGCGAGGCAATCAGCCCCAGCATTTT
cdr3_aa: CASIQPRGGRGNQPQHF

clone_size: NA
d_call: NA
j_call: TRBJ2-2
v_call: TRBV6-6
cdr3_nt: TGTGCCAGCAGCTTTGGGGGGGACAGCACCGGGGAGCTGTTTTTT
cdr3_aa: CASSFGGDSTGELFF

clone_size: NA
d_call: NA
j_call: TRBJ1-5
v_call: TRBV27
cdr3_nt: TGTGCCAGCAGTCCATCCCGTGGCCAGTACAATCAGCCCCAGCATTTT
cdr3_aa: CASSPSRGQYNQPQHF

clone_size: NA
d_call: NA
j_call: TRBJ2-3
v_call: TRBV10-3
cdr3_nt: TGTGCCATCAGTGAGTCGAGGGGAAGCCTGTCGCAGTATTTT
cdr3_aa: CAISESRGSLSQYF

clone_size: NA
d_call: NA
j_call: TRBJ2-7
v_call: TRBV19
cdr3_nt: TGTGCCAGTAGTAAGACAGCACAGTACTACGAGCAGTACTTC
cdr3_aa: CASSKTAQYYEQYF

clone_size: many
d_call: NA
j_call: TRBJ2-7
v_call: TRBV7-2
cdr3_nt: TGTGCCAGCAGCTTCGACCATTCGTGGGGGGCCATGTCCTACGAGCAGTACTTC
cdr3_aa: CASSFDHSWGAMSYEQYF

clone_size: NA
d_call: TRBD2
j_call: TRBJ2-3
v_call: TRBV7-2
cdr3_nt: TGTGCCATCAGCCCTCAAAGCGGGAGTACAGATACGCAGTATTTT
cdr3_aa: CAISPQSGSTDTQYF

clone_size: few
d_call: NA
j_call: TRBJ1-2
v_call: TRBV6-1
cdr3_nt: TGTGCCAGCAGTGAAGGGGGCCGGGGCTACACCTTC
cdr3_aa: CASSEGGRGYTF

clone_size: many
d_call: NA
j_call: TRBJ2-1
v_call: TRBV7-8
cdr3_nt: TGTGCCAGCAGCGCGAACCTAAACCACCACTACAATGAGCAGTTCTTC
cdr3_aa: CASSANLNHHYNEQFF

clone_size: few
d_call: TRBD1
j_call: TRBJ1-1
v_call: TRBV5-4
cdr3_nt: TGTGCCAGCAGCTCCGAACAGGGGGGCGGGGAAGCTTTCTTT
cdr3_aa: CASSSEQGGGEAFF

clone_size: NA
d_call: NA
j_call: TRBJ1-5
v_call: TRBV28
cdr3_nt: TGTGCCAGCAATTTCAGGGGTCGGGGCAATCAGCCCCAGCATTTT
cdr3_aa: CASNFRGRGNQPQHF